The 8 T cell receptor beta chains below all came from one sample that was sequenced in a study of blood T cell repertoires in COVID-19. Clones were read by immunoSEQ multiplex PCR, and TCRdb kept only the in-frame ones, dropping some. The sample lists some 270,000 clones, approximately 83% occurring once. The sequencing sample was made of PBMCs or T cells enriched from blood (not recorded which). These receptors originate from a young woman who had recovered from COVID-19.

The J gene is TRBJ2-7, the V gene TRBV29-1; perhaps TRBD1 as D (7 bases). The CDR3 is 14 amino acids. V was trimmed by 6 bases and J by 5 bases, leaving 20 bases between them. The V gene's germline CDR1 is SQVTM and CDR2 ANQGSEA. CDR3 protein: CSVRVRQGGDEQYF. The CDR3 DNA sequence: TGCAGCGTCCGGGTGCGGCAGGGGGGAGACGAGCAGTACTTC.

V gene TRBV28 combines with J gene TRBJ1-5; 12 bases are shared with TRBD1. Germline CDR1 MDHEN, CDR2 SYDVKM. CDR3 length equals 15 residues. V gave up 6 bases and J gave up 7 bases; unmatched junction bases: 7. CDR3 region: CASRPGTGGWQPQHF. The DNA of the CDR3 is TGTGCCAGCAGGCCCGGGACAGGGGGCTGGCAGCCCCAGCATTTT.

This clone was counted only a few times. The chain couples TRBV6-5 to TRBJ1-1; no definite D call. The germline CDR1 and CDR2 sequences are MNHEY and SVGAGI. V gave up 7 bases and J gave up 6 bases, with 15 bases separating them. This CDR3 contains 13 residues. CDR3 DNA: TGTGCCAGCACCACGACAAATAAGGCTGAAGCTTTCTTT. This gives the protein CASTTTNKAEAFF.

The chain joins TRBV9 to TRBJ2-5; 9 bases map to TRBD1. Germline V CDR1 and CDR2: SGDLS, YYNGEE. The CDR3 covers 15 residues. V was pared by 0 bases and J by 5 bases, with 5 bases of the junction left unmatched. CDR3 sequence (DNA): TGTGCCAGCAGCGTAGGGGACAGGGTTGAGGAGACCCAGTACTTC. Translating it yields CASSVGDRVEETQYF.

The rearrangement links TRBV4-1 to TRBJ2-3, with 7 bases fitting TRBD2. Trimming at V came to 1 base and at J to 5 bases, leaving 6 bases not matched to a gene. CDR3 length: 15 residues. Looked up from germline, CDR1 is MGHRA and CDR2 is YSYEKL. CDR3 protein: CASSQGGTGGDTQYF. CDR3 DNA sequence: TGCGCCAGCAGCCAAGGTGGAACGGGAGGAGATACGCAGTATTTT.

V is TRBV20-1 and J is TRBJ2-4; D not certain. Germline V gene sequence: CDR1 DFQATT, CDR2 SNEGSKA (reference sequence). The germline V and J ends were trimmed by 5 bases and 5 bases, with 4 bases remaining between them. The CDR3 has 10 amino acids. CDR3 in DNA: TGCAGTGCTCGCGAAAACATTCAGTACTTC. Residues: CSARENIQYF.

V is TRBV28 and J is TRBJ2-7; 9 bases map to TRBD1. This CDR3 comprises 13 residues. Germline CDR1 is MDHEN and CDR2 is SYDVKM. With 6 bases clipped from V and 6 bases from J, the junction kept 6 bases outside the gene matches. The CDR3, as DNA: TGTGCCAGCAGGGTACAGGGGGCATCCGAGCAGTACTTC. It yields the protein CASRVQGASEQYF.

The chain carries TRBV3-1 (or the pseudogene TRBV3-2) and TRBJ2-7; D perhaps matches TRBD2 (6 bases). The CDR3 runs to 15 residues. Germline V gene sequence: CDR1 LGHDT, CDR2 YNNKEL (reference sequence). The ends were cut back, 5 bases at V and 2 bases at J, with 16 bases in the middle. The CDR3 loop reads CASSNSQRLAYEQYF. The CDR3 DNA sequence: TGTGCCAGCAGCAATTCGCAGAGACTAGCCTACGAGCAGTACTTC.